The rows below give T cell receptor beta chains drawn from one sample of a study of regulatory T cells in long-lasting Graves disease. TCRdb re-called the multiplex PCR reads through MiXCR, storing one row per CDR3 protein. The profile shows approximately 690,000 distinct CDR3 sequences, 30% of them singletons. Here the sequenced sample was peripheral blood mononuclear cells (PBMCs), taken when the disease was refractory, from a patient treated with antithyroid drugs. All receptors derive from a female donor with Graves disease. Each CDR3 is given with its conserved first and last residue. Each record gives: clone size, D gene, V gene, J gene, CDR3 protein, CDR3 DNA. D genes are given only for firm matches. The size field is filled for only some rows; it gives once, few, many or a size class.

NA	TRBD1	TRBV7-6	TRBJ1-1	CASSLALRTGAHTEAFF	TGTGCCAGCAGCTTAGCCCTCCGGACAGGGGCGCACACTGAAGCTTTCTTT
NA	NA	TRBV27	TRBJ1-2	CASSSHSRGLSYGYTF	TGTGCCAGCAGTTCCCATTCTCGGGGCTTGAGCTATGGCTACACCTTC
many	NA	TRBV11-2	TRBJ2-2	CASSFATGELFF	TGTGCCAGCAGCTTCGCCACCGGGGAGCTGTTTTTT
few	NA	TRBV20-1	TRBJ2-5	CSARDWAGQETQYF	TGCAGTGCTAGAGATTGGGCAGGGCAAGAGACCCAGTACTTC
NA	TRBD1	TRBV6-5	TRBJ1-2	CASSLIGQVVFDYGYTF	TGTGCCAGCAGTTTGATCGGACAGGTGGTTTTTGACTATGGCTACACCTTC
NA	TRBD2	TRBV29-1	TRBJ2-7	CSVESSGRASYEQYF	TGCAGCGTTGAGTCCAGCGGGAGGGCATCCTACGAGCAGTACTTC
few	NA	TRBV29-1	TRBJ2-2	CSVRAGASNTGELFF	TGCAGCGTCAGAGCAGGGGCCTCGAACACCGGGGAGCTGTTTTTT
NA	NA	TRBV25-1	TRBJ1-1	CASSEVGAEAFF	TGTGCCAGCAGTGAGGTGGGGGCTGAAGCTTTCTTT
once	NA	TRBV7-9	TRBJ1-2	CASSLVRGQSDGYTF	TGTGCCAGCAGCTTAGTTAGGGGTCAGTCGGATGGCTACACCTTC
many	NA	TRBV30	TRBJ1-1	CAWSASGIEAFF	TGTGCCTGGAGTGCTTCGGGCATTGAAGCTTTCTTT
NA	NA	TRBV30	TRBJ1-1	CAWREITEAFF	TGTGCCTGGAGAGAGATCACTGAAGCTTTCTTT
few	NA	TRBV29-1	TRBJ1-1	CSATEQGSEAFF	TGCAGCGCGACCGAACAGGGCTCTGAAGCTTTCTTT
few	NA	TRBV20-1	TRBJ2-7	CSAIAPTSYEQYF	TGCAGTGCTATCGCCCCGACTTCCTACGAGCAGTACTTC
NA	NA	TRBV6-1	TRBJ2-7	CASSHKGAYEQYF	TGTGCCAGCAGCCACAAGGGGGCCTACGAGCAGTACTTC
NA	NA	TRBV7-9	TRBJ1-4	CASSLSFQSLFF	TGTGCCAGCAGCTTGTCCTTCCAATCACTGTTTTTT
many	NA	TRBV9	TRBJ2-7	CASSPLDSGLVGAPYSYEQYF	TGTGCCAGCAGCCCCCTTGATTCGGGTCTAGTCGGAGCTCCTTACTCCTACGAGCAGTACTTC
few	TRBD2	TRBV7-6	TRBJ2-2	CASRTSGSSDTGELFF	TGTGCCAGCAGAACTAGCGGGAGTTCGGACACCGGGGAGCTGTTTTTT
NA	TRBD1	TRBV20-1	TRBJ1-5	CSASLGTGVSQPQHF	TGCAGTGCCAGTCTAGGGACAGGGGTTTCGCAGCCCCAGCATTTT
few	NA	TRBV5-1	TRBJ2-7	CASSTQGSSYEQYF	TGCGCCAGCAGCACGCAGGGGAGCTCCTACGAGCAGTACTTC
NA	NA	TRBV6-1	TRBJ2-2	CASSDLLNTGELFF	TGTGCCAGCAGTGATTTGCTGAACACCGGGGAGCTGTTTTTT
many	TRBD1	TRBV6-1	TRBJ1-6	CATDREENSPLHF	TGTGCCACGGACAGGGAGGAAAATTCACCCCTCCACTTT
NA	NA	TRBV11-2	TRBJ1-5	CASSLRSGLGQPQHF	TGTGCCAGCAGCTTAAGGTCAGGGTTAGGGCAGCCCCAGCATTTT